A selection of T cell receptor beta chains follows, all from one sample in a study of OX40 agonist ivuxolimab in advanced cancers. Sequencing was performed with immunoSEQ multiplex PCR; in TCRdb, only in-frame clones are kept and a portion is missing. The table has about 80,000 clones, 90% to 95% seen once. Sequencing was performed on CD4+ or CD8+ T cells sorted from blood, taken in a trial of the OX40 agonist ivuxolimab. The receptors derive from an adult with an advanced solid tumor such as melanoma, head and neck, liver or kidney cancer. The CDR3 runs from the conserved cysteine through the conserved F or W. The D gene is left open where the match is weak. Some rows mark clone size as missing; the rest say once, few, many or name a class of expanded clone.

j_call | v_call | clone_size | d_call | cdr3_nt | cdr3_aa
TRBJ1-1 | TRBV28 | - | - | TGTGCCAGCAGCCCCGCTGTGTTGAGCACTGAAGCTTTCTTT | CASSPAVLSTEAFF
TRBJ2-1 | TRBV18 | - | TRBD2 | TGTGCCAGCTCACCGGGGGGGGGAAAAGGTGAGCAGTTCTTC | CASSPGGGKGEQFF
TRBJ2-2 | TRBV2 | - | TRBD2 | TGTGCCAGCAGTGTTATAGCGGGAGCGGGCACCGGGGAGCTGTTTTTT | CASSVIAGAGTGELFF
TRBJ1-5 | TRBV9 | - | TRBD1 | TGTGCCAGCAGCGTAGGGACAGGGATTGGAGCCCAGCATTTT | CASSVGTGIGAQHF
TRBJ2-7 | TRBV18 | - | TRBD2 | TGTGCCAGCTCACCTCGAGCGGGAGAGGGGTACGAGCAGTACTTC | CASSPRAGEGYEQYF
TRBJ2-7 | TRBV7-2 | - | - | TGTGCCAGCAGCCTAGGACGGACCTACGAGCAGTACTTC | CASSLGRTYEQYF
TRBJ2-3 | TRBV14 | - | - | TGTGCCAGCAGCCAACGGCCTGGGTGGGGACGCACAGATACGCAGTATTTT | CASSQRPGWGRTDTQYF
TRBJ2-1 | TRBV11-2 | - | - | TGTGCCAGCAGCCCCAAAGCTCGGCGAACCTCCTACAATGAGCAGTTCTTC | CASSPKARRTSYNEQFF
TRBJ1-2 | TRBV5-8 | - | - | TGTGCCAGCAGCTCCTTTGACCGAGATGGCTATGGCTACACCTTC | CASSSFDRDGYGYTF
TRBJ2-1 | TRBV2 | - | - | TGTGCCAGCAGTGAATTTGACCCGGCCTACAATGAGCAGTTCTTC | CASSEFDPAYNEQFF
TRBJ1-5 | TRBV11-2 | - | - | TGTGCCAGCAGCTTAAGAGGCCAGACGGGCAATCAGCCCCAGCATTTT | CASSLRGQTGNQPQHF
TRBJ1-2 | TRBV4-1 | - | - | TGCGCCAGCAGCCAGGGAGGACCCGACCCCTATGGCTACACCTTC | CASSQGGPDPYGYTF
TRBJ2-7 | TRBV6-5 | - | TRBD1 | TGTGCCAGCAGGAGAGGACAGGGGGCCTACGAGCAGTACTTC | CASRRGQGAYEQYF
TRBJ2-7 | TRBV5-4 | - | - | TGTGCCAGCAGCTTGGGCGGGTCCCTTGGCGAGCAGTACTTC | CASSLGGSLGEQYF
TRBJ2-7 | TRBV9 | - | TRBD2 | TGTGCCAGCAGTTTCGGACTAGCGGCAAACGAGCAGTACTTC | CASSFGLAANEQYF
TRBJ1-2 | TRBV28 | few | TRBD1 | TGTGCCAGCAGTTTATCGGGACAGGGGCCCTACTATGGCTACACCTTC | CASSLSGQGPYYGYTF
TRBJ2-7 | TRBV7-2 | - | TRBD1 | TGTGCCAGCAGCTGGGGACCGGGACAGCACTACGAGCAGTACTTC | CASSWGPGQHYEQYF
TRBJ1-3 | TRBV5-1 | - | - | TGCGCCAGCAGCTTGAATTCTCTTGACTCTGGAAACACCATATATTTT | CASSLNSLDSGNTIYF
TRBJ2-7 | TRBV7-2 | - | TRBD2 | TGTGCCAGCATCCCGACTAGCGGTACCTACGAGCAGTACTTC | CASIPTSGTYEQYF
TRBJ2-2 | TRBV4-1 | - | TRBD2 | TGCGCCAGCAGCCTACTAGCGGGAGCCGCCGCGAACACCGGGGAGCTGTTTTTT | CASSLLAGAAANTGELFF
TRBJ2-1 | TRBV6-1 | - | - | TGTGCCAGCAGTTCCGCACTAGTATACAATGAGCAGTTCTTC | CASSSALVYNEQFF
TRBJ1-5 | TRBV7-9 | few | - | TGTGCCAGCAGCGCCGGCGAGGCCTGGCCCCAGCATTTT | CASSAGEAWPQHF
TRBJ2-1 | TRBV15 | - | - | TGTGCCACCAGCAGAGGACAGAGCTCCTACAATGAGCAGTTCTTC | CATSRGQSSYNEQFF
TRBJ2-5 | TRBV11-2 | - | - | TGTGCCAGCAGCTTAATGACGTTGCAAGAGACCCAGTACTTC | CASSLMTLQETQYF
TRBJ1-2 | TRBV27 | - | - | TGTGCCAGCAGTTTAATGGGGGCCAGCTATGGCTACACCTTC | CASSLMGASYGYTF
TRBJ2-2 | TRBV4-2 | - | - | TGTGCCAGCAGCCAAGATGGGCCCGGGGAGCTGTTTTTT | CASSQDGPGELFF
TRBJ2-3 | TRBV28 | - | - | TGTGCCAGCAGTGACAGCACAGATACGCAGTATTTT | CASSDSTDTQYF
TRBJ2-1 | TRBV7-8 | - | TRBD2 | TGTGCCAGCAGCTTGAGGACTAGCGGGAGTTTCGATGAGCAGTTCTTC | CASSLRTSGSFDEQFF
TRBJ2-5 | TRBV12-5 | - | - | TGTGCTAGTGGTTTGCGCGACACTCCCCAGCAGACCCAGTACTTC | CASGLRDTPQQTQYF
TRBJ1-5 | TRBV19 | - | TRBD1 | TGTGCCAGTAATCCGGGACAGGGGGCGCGTCAGCCCCAGCATTTT | CASNPGQGARQPQHF
TRBJ2-3 | TRBV7-9 | few | - | TGTGCCAGCATTGGACTTACCAGCACAGATACGCAGTATTTT | CASIGLTSTDTQYF
TRBJ2-1 | TRBV5-1 | - | TRBD1 | TGCGCCAGCAGCTGGGCCGGGACAGGGGAAAATGAGCAGTTCTTC | CASSWAGTGENEQFF
TRBJ2-5 | TRBV5-5 | - | - | TGTGCCAGCAGCTGGTCGGACGGAGGAGAGACCCAGTACTTC | CASSWSDGGETQYF
TRBJ2-7 | TRBV6-5 | - | TRBD1 | TGTGCCAGCAGTCGACACAGGGGCGAGCAGTACTTC | CASSRHRGEQYF
TRBJ2-6 | TRBV5-1 | - | - | TGCGCCAGCAGCTTAGTACAGGGCGTCTCTGGGGCCAACGTCCTGACTTTC | CASSLVQGVSGANVLTF
TRBJ2-7 | TRBV7-2 | - | - | TGTGCCAGCAGCGCCCCAGCTCATGGTCGCTACGAGCAGTACTTC | CASSAPAHGRYEQYF
TRBJ1-6 | TRBV25-1 | few | - | TGTGCCAGCAGTAAAAGTGGGGGCTCCTATAATTCACCCCTCCACTTT | CASSKSGGSYNSPLHF
TRBJ2-2 | TRBV18 | - | TRBD1 | TGTGCCAGCTCACCGGGACAGGGGGCCGGCGGGGAGCTGTTTTTT | CASSPGQGAGGELFF
TRBJ2-7 | TRBV7-2 | once | TRBD2 | TGTGCCAGCAGCCTTAGCGGGCTCTCCTACGAGCAGTACTTC | CASSLSGLSYEQYF
TRBJ2-5 | TRBV7-2 | - | TRBD1 | TGTGCCAGCAGCAAACATGGGACAGGGGGAGAGACCCAGTACTTC | CASSKHGTGGETQYF
TRBJ2-1 | TRBV6-5 | - | - | TGTGCCAGCAGTTACGGACCGCCGCCCTACAATGAGCAGTTCTTC | CASSYGPPPYNEQFF
TRBJ1-5 | TRBV6-5 | - | - | TGTGCCAGCAGTTACTCGTTCCCATCTAATCAGCCCCAGCATTTT | CASSYSFPSNQPQHF
TRBJ1-1 | TRBV5-1 | - | - | TGCGCCAGCAGCTTGGAGCCCCTAGGCACTGAAGCTTTCTTT | CASSLEPLGTEAFF
TRBJ2-1 | TRBV5-6 | - | TRBD1 | TGTGCCAGCAGCTTATCAGGGGGCGCGATCTACAATGAGCAGTTCTTC | CASSLSGGAIYNEQFF
TRBJ1-1 | TRBV13 | - | - | TGTGCCAGCAGCCCCATATGGGGGAGGGACACTGAAGCTTTCTTT | CASSPIWGRDTEAFF
TRBJ2-7 | TRBV19 | once | - | TGTGCCAGTAGCAGGGTTTACTCTATCAACGAGCAGTACTTC | CASSRVYSINEQYF
TRBJ2-1 | TRBV28 | - | TRBD2 | TGTGCCAGCTTCGGACTAGCGGGAGGAAGGCAGTTCTTC | CASFGLAGGRQFF
TRBJ2-7 | TRBV11-2 | - | TRBD2 | TGTGCCAGCAGCTTAGTCGGGAGGAAATCCTACGAGCAGTACTTC | CASSLVGRKSYEQYF
TRBJ2-3 | TRBV2 | - | TRBD1 | TGTGCCAGCAGCGACGGGACAGGGCTGACAGATACGCAGTATTTT | CASSDGTGLTDTQYF
TRBJ1-5 | TRBV18 | - | - | TGTGCCAGCTCACCAAATCCAGTAGGCAATCAGCCCCAGCATTTT | CASSPNPVGNQPQHF
TRBJ1-4 | TRBV7-9 | - | - | TGTGCCAGCAGCCCGCTTCCTGAAAAACTGTTTTTT | CASSPLPEKLFF
TRBJ2-3 | TRBV7-3 | few | - | TGTGCCAGCAGCAAACAGGTTACAGATACGCAGTATTTT | CASSKQVTDTQYF
TRBJ2-1 | TRBV7-2 | - | TRBD2 | TGTGCCAGCAGCTTAGGCCTAGCGGATTACAATGAGCAGTTCTTC | CASSLGLADYNEQFF
TRBJ1-5 | TRBV19 | - | - | TGTGCCAGTAGCGGGGGTTTTAATCAGCCCCAGCATTTT | CASSGGFNQPQHF
TRBJ2-2 | TRBV19 | - | TRBD2 | TGTGCCATCTCAGAGATAGCGGGAGTGGACACCGGGGAGCTGTTTTTT | CAISEIAGVDTGELFF
TRBJ1-4 | TRBV4-2 | - | - | TGTGCCAGCAGCCAGGGACGGCTGAATGAAAAACTGTTTTTT | CASSQGRLNEKLFF
TRBJ2-5 | TRBV10-3 | - | - | TGTGCCGTCAAGTTCCCTCAACTACAAGAGACCCAGTACTTC | CAVKFPQLQETQYF